The source of this TCR beta chain is a study of Graves' ophthalmopathy and Graves' hyperthyroidism. In germline, CDR1 is SGHNT, CDR2 YYREEE (reference sequence). The CDR3 consists of 20 residues. V lost 0 bases, J lost 0 bases, and 24 bases lay in between. Using RNA transcripts, the TCR beta CDR3 regions were amplified. RT-PCR in the first round used HTBI primers; a second-round multiplex PCR followed. TCRdb processed the multiplex PCR reads anew with MiXCR; each CDR3 protein has one entry. The sample yields under 800,000 distinct CDR3 sequences, about 20% seen once. The material sequenced was peripheral blood. V and J are TRBV5-4 and TRBJ1-1, with D perhaps TRBD1 (6 bases). This clonotype originated in a young woman with stable Graves' hyperthyroidism. Some clones in this sample may be carry-over from other donors' samples. The CDR3 region has the DNA TGTGCCAGCAGCTTGGGCCCTTGGGTCCCCTTACAGGGAGTGAACACTGAAGCTTTCTTT. Translation gives CASSLGPWVPLQGVNTEAFF.